The 4 T cell receptor beta chains below come from one sample, sequenced in a study of CD8+CD57+ T cells in acquired aplastic anemia. CDR3 and TCR beta VDJ profiling relied on genomic DNA as the template. TCRdb passed the reads through MiXCR, listing each CDR3 protein once. The sample has about 180,000 distinct CDR3 sequences; about 45% are singletons. Flow cytometry had shown expanded CD8+CD57+ cells in the patients chosen for sequencing. Input material: sorted CD4+, CD8+, or CD8+CD57+ T cells (not recorded which) from PBMCs. The source of these receptors is a human donor with aplastic anemia.

This clonotype turned up a few times. CDR3 residues: CASSLRVPGELFF. CDR3 nucleotides: TGTGCCAGCAGTTTACGGGTCCCCGGGGAGCTGTTTTTT. The rearrangement links TRBV28 to TRBJ2-2; D gene uncertain. The V end lost 2 bases, the J end lost 6 bases, and 7 bases lay between the germline ends. This CDR3 has 13 residues. Looked up from germline, CDR1 is MDHEN and CDR2 is SYDVKM.

This clonotype was counted a few times. The chain couples TRBV24-1 to TRBJ1-1; D is uncertain. The germline V gene encodes CDR1 KGHDR and CDR2 SFDVKD. V lost 3 bases and J 1 base, leaving 2 bases between the germline ends. CDR3 length: 12 residues. CDR3: CATSDGNTEAFF. CDR3 sequence (DNA): TGTGCCACCAGTGATGGGAACACTGAAGCTTTCTTT.

The CDR3 sequence: CASSIEGPGSHNEQFF. The CDR3 region has the DNA TGTGCCAGTAGTATAGAAGGGCCCGGGTCCCACAATGAGCAGTTCTTC. This sequence joins TRBV19 and TRBJ2-1, with D hard to call. Germline assignment: CDR1 LNHDA and CDR2 SQIVND (reference sequence). Trimming took off 0 bases at V and 5 bases at J, with 14 bases between the two ends. The CDR3 contains 16 residues.

This chain connects TRBV15 to TRBJ1-5; the match to TRBD1 covers 9 bases. Per the germline V gene, CDR1 is LNHNV and CDR2 is YYDKDF (reference sequence). The CDR3 contains 15 residues. The junction had 5 bases not matched to a gene; V was cut back by 5 bases and J by 3 bases. The CDR3 sequence is CATSERTGDNQPQHF. The CDR3 region has the DNA TGTGCCACCAGCGAAAGGACAGGGGACAATCAGCCCCAGCATTTT.